Below, 2 T cell receptor beta chains from the same sample are listed, as sequenced in a study of vaccination and CD4 T cells after COVID-19. These receptors are not linked to any known antigen. Sequencing of DNA taken from cultured CD4+ T cells relied on the Oncomine TCR Beta short-read assay. Using its own MiXCR run on the PCR reads, TCRdb lists one record per CDR3 protein. The table records 20,000 or so distinct CDR3 sequences, 35% to 40% of them present only once. The treatment denotes: roughly 11-day PBMC culture with coronavirus spike peptide pools or control peptides (ViraFEST assay). The starting material was CD4+ T cells from blood, cultured in vitro, obtained before SARS-CoV-2 vaccination. Receptors originate from a human donor who received a COVID-19 vaccine.

CDR3: CAWKPPGDLGGYTF. The DNA of the CDR3 is TGTGCCTGGAAACCTCCGGGGGACTTGGGTGGCTACACCTTC. The gene calls are TRBV30 and TRBJ1-2, with D possibly being TRBD1 (5 bases). The CDR3 is 14 residues long. Looked up from germline, CDR1 is GTSNPN and CDR2 is SVGIG (reference sequence). Trimming removed 4 bases from V and 7 bases from J, with 19 bases in between.

The V and J genes are TRBV19 and TRBJ2-3, with TRBD2 as a possible D gene (5 bases). Germline V gene lookup returns CDR1 LNHDA and CDR2 SQIVND (reference sequence). The V end was cut by 2 bases, the J end by 0 bases, with 6 bases between. The CDR3 consists of 14 residues. CDR3 DNA sequence: TGTGCCAGTAGTATACCGGGGAGCACAGATACGCAGTATTTT. As protein: CASSIPGSTDTQYF.